The 21 T cell receptor beta chains listed next were all sequenced from one sample in a study of T cell repertoires in cytomegalovirus infection (dated by TCRdb to the late 2010s). The run used an Illumina HiSeq 1500. The raw public reads went through TCRdb reprocessing: fastp at Q25, MiXCR clone calling, in-frame beta chains kept. CDR3 protein sequences are deduplicated, and each keeps its most common genes and DNA. The sample data list a few hundred thousand distinct CDR3 sequences, and just under 40% of these were observed just once. The ten largest clones take up about half of the sample. These receptors have no identified antigens. According to the study, the label for this sample's treatment or condition signals: in vitro stimulation with specific CMV peptide epitopes to enrich CMV-specific T cells. Sequenced here: cultured PBMCs, sampled from culture after CMV antigen stimulation. The origin of the receptors is a human donor in good health (CMV status not recorded). Some clones in this sample may be carry-over from other donors' samples.

The gene calls are TRBV7-9 and TRBJ2-1, with D perhaps matching TRBD2 (5 bases). This CDR3 spans 17 amino acids. Germline assignment: CDR1 SEHNR and CDR2 FQNEAQ (reference sequence). V was trimmed by 4 bases and J by 0 bases, leaving 16 bases between them. The chain's CDR3 is CASSSGLGTSSYNEQFF. As DNA, the CDR3 is TGTGCCAGCAGCTCTGGCCTGGGAACTAGCTCCTACAATGAGCAGTTCTTC.

A few counts support this clonotype. The chain couples TRBV12-3 or TRBV12-4 to TRBJ2-5; D perhaps matches TRBD1 (6 bases). The ends were cut back, 4 bases at V and 13 bases at J, with 19 bases in the middle. This CDR3 comprises 13 residues. Here the CDR3 DNA reads TGTGCCAGCAGTTCAAAGGGACAAGAGAGATCGTACTTC. The encoded protein is CASSSKGQERSYF.

Here the CDR3 reads CASTDRGGETQYF. DNA for the CDR3: TGTGCCAGCACCGACCGCGGGGGGGAGACCCAGTACTTC. The gene calls are TRBV12-3 or TRBV12-4 and TRBJ2-5; 8 nucleotides match TRBD2. The V and J ends lost 7 bases and 5 bases, in that order; junction bases with no gene match: 6. This CDR3 comprises 13 residues.

V gene TRBV4-2 combines with J gene TRBJ2-7; D unresolved. Germline loops: CDR1 LGHNA, CDR2 YNFKEQ. V shed 5 bases and J shed 4 bases, with 12 bases lying between them. The length of the CDR3 is 13 residues. The DNA for the CDR3 is TGTGCCAGCAGCTCTTCGCTAGTGTACGAGCAGTACTTC. Translating gives CASSSSLVYEQYF.

V usage is TRBV2 and J usage is TRBJ2-3, with 11 bases fitting TRBD2. CDR1 SNHLY and CDR2 FYNNEI come from the germline V gene. This CDR3 is built from 15 residues. V gave up 5 bases and J gave up 2 bases; unmatched junction bases: 3. DNA for the CDR3: TGTGCCAGCAGTATAGCGGGAGGGTCCACAGATACGCAGTATTTT. It is translated as CASSIAGGSTDTQYF.

The chain is built from TRBV7-8 and TRBJ2-2; D gene uncertain. The V gene's germline CDR1 is SGHVS and CDR2 FQNEAQ. This CDR3 has 15 residues. V lost 1 base and J 1 base, leaving 7 bases between the germline ends. The CDR3 bases are TGTGCCAGCAGCTTAGTACCGGGGAACACCGGGGAGCTGTTTTTT. Encoded protein: CASSLVPGNTGELFF.

V is TRBV6-1 and J is TRBJ1-5; TRBD1 is a possible D gene (5 bases). Trimming left V 2 bases short and J 4 bases short, with 12 bases between. CDR1 and CDR2 (germline): MNHNS, SASEGT. This CDR3 has 15 amino acids. CDR3 coding DNA: TGTGCCAGCAGTGAAAGCCAGGGATATAATCAGCCCCAGCATTTT. Residues: CASSESQGYNQPQHF.

In this sample, this clonotype turned up a few times. The chain links TRBV6-5 to TRBJ2-1; a weak D match, TRBD1 (7 bases). This CDR3 is built from 16 residues. Per the germline V gene, CDR1 is MNHEY and CDR2 is SVGAGI. V gave up 5 bases and J gave up 2 bases, with 16 bases separating them. The CDR3 here is CASSPSGGRPYNEQFF. In DNA, the CDR3 is TGTGCCAGCAGTCCTTCAGGGGGGAGGCCCTACAATGAGCAGTTCTTC.

This clonotype was found many times. This chain joins TRBV7-2 and TRBJ1-5, with D perhaps matching TRBD1 (5 bases). This CDR3 has 13 amino acids. Trimming cost V 3 bases and J 6 bases, with 9 bases left between them. Germline assignment: CDR1 SGHTA and CDR2 FQGNSA. CDR3 region: CASSFGGGQPQHF. In DNA, the CDR3 is TGTGCCAGCAGCTTCGGGGGTGGTCAGCCCCAGCATTTT.

The rearrangement joins TRBV6-8 to TRBJ2-1; the D gene is possibly TRBD1 (5 bases). With 0 bases removed from V and 6 bases from J, the gap between germline ends came to 18 bases. Germline CDR1 and CDR2: MNHGY and SAAAGT. CDR3 size: 17 residues. The CDR3 DNA reads TGTGCCAGCAGTTACTCGGGCCCAAGGGAAGGGGTCAATGAGCAGTTCTTC. It codes for CASSYSGPREGVNEQFF.

This clonotype occurred a few times. The J gene is TRBJ1-1, the V gene TRBV4-1; 8 bases are shared with TRBD1. This CDR3 is 15 amino acids long. Trimming removed 0 bases from V and 7 bases from J; junction bases left unmatched: 7. Germline lookup yields CDR1 MGHRA and CDR2 YSYEKL. Written as DNA, the CDR3 is TGCGCCAGCAGCCAAGAACCCGGACAGGGATTTGAAGCTTTCTTT. Translated, it gives CASSQEPGQGFEAFF.

This rearrangement joins TRBV27 to TRBJ2-1; D is tentatively TRBD1 or TRBD2 (5 bases each). This CDR3 is 16 amino acids long. Looked up from germline, CDR1 is MNHEY and CDR2 is SMNVEV (reference sequence). V was pared by 6 bases and J by 2 bases, with 17 bases between. CDR3 amino acids: CASSFLEGLAYNEQFF. Written as DNA, the CDR3 is TGTGCCAGCAGCTTTCTTGAGGGGTTGGCCTACAATGAGCAGTTCTTC.

This clonotype was observed at least ten times. The gene calls are TRBV7-8 and TRBJ2-5; D possibly matches TRBD1 or TRBD2 (5 bases each). CDR1 SGHVS and CDR2 FQNEAQ come from the germline V gene. This CDR3 has 14 residues. V lost 5 bases and J 1 base, leaving 11 bases between the germline ends. The CDR3 DNA follows: TGTGCCAGCAGCAGAAGGGGAGTCCAAGAGACCCAGTACTTC. Its translation: CASSRRGVQETQYF.

The chain joins TRBV11-2 to TRBJ2-3; 9 nucleotides align to TRBD2. V dropped 5 bases and J dropped 0; count of bases not matched to a gene: 6. This CDR3 region has 16 residues. The germline gives CDR1 SGHAT, CDR2 FQNNGV. CDR3 sequence: CASSPTSGWSTDTQYF. DNA of the CDR3: TGTGCCAGCAGCCCCACTAGCGGGTGGAGCACAGATACGCAGTATTTT.

The rearrangement uses TRBV6-1 and TRBJ2-3; 12 nucleotides line up with TRBD2. Germline V lookup: CDR1 MNHNS, CDR2 SASEGT. Trimming took 1 base from V and 4 from J; bases not matched to a gene: 6. This CDR3 has 17 residues. The CDR3 is CASSEGVLAGGPDTQYF. The CDR3 DNA follows: TGTGCCAGCAGTGAAGGGGTACTAGCGGGAGGACCAGATACGCAGTATTTT.

V is TRBV20-1 and J is TRBJ1-3; the D is unclear. The CDR3 is 12 amino acids. V lost 6 bases to trimming and J lost 0 bases, with 6 bases between them. The germline V gene has CDR1 DFQATT and CDR2 SNEGSKA (reference sequence). CDR3 amino acids: CSADVSGNTIYF. DNA of the CDR3: TGCAGTGCCGACGTCTCTGGAAACACCATATATTTT.

This clonotype was counted only a few times. The chain has TRBV10-3 and TRBJ2-3, with 8 bases identical to TRBD2. The CDR3 runs to 15 residues. V shed 3 bases, J shed 5 bases, and the junction held 7 bases outside the gene matches. Germline lookup yields CDR1 ENHRY and CDR2 SYGVKD. CDR3 protein: CAISDVAGLVDTQYF. The CDR3 DNA reads TGTGCCATCAGTGACGTAGCGGGGTTAGTAGATACGCAGTATTTT.

The chain is built from TRBV12-3 or TRBV12-4 and TRBJ1-2; unclear D gene. Trimming stripped 6 bases from V and 8 bases from J, with 13 bases between. CDR3 length: 12 amino acids. The CDR3 region is CASSPPLGGYTF. CDR3 DNA sequence: TGTGCCAGCAGCCCACCGCTTGGCGGCTACACCTTC.

This clonotype has just a few counts. The chain carries TRBV12-3 or TRBV12-4 and TRBJ1-1, with TRBD1 identical over 7 bases. J was trimmed by 0 bases and V by 7 bases; bases with no gene match: 5. CDR3 length: 14 residues. The CDR3 loop reads CASTPTGLNTEAFF. The CDR3 DNA reads TGTGCCAGCACCCCGACAGGGTTGAACACTGAAGCTTTCTTT.

This clonotype was counted a few times. J is TRBJ1-2 and V is TRBV12-3 or TRBV12-4, with a weak D call TRBD1 (5 bases). This CDR3 has 12 amino acids. With 3 bases removed from V and 8 bases from J, the gap between germline ends came to 10 bases. In nucleotides, the CDR3 is TGTGCCAGCAGTTTTGGAGGGGTAGGCTACACCTTC. Protein sequence: CASSFGGVGYTF.

V gene TRBV6-5 combines with J gene TRBJ2-3; 10 positions agree with TRBD1. The J segment lost 5 bases and the V segment lost 3 bases, leaving 5 bases of the junction unmatched. Germline V gene sequence: CDR1 MNHEY, CDR2 SVGAGI. CDR3 length: 15 amino acids. CDR3 sequence: CASSYSGTGVDTQYF. CDR3 nucleotide sequence: TGTGCCAGCAGTTATTCCGGGACAGGGGTAGATACGCAGTATTTT.